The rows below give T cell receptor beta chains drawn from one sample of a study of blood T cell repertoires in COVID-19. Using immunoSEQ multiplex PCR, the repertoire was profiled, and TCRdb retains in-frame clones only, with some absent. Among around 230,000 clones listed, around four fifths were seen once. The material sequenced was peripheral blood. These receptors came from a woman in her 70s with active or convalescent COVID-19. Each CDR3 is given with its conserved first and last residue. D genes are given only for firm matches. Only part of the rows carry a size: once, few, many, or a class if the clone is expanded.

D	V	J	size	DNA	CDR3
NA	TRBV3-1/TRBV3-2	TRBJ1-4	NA	TGTGCCAGCAGCCAAGATGGAAGGTGGGGGGGGTATGAAAAACTGTTTTTT	CASSQDGRWGGYEKLFF
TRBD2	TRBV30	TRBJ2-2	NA	TGTGCCTGGAGTGTAGCTAGCGGGAGAAGGATGTTTTTT	CAWSVASGRRMFF
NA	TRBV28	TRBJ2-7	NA	TGTGCCAGCAGTTTGCAGGGATCCTACGAGCAGTACTTC	CASSLQGSYEQYF
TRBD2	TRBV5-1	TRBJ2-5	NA	TGCGCCAGCAGCCGGGAGGTCCAAGAGACCCAGTACTTC	CASSREVQETQYF
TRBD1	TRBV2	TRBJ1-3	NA	TGTGCCAGCGGGGGTTTAGGGGGCGGAAACACCATATATTTT	CASGGLGGGNTIYF
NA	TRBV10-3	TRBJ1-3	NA	TGTGCCATCAGTGAGGGGGAGGCCACCATATATTTT	CAISEGEATIYF
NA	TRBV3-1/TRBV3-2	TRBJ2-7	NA	TGTGCCAGCAGCCTCCAGGGTACCGACTACGAGCAGTACTTC	CASSLQGTDYEQYF
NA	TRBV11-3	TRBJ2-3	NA	TGTGCCAGCAGCTTAGGCCAGGGGGGATCAGATACGCAGTATTTT	CASSLGQGGSDTQYF
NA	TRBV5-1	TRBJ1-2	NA	TGCGCCAGCAGCTTGGAAGAGGGTGGCTACACCTTC	CASSLEEGGYTF
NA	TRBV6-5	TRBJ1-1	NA	TGTGCCAGCAGGCGGATGAGGGACACTGAAGCTTTCTTT	CASRRMRDTEAFF
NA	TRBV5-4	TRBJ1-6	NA	TGTGCCAGCAGCTTGACAGGGACGAATTCACCCCTCCACTTT	CASSLTGTNSPLHF
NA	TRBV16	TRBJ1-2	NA	TGTGCCAGCACCTCTTTCGTCCAGGGCCGCTATGGCTACACCTTC	CASTSFVQGRYGYTF
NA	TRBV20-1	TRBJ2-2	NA	TGCAGTGCTAGTAAGCCCACGGGAACCACTAACACCGGGGAGCTGTTTTTT	CSASKPTGTTNTGELFF
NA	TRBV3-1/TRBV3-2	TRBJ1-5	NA	TGTGCCAGCAGCCAATCCGGGGGGAGCAGCAATCAGCCCCAGCATTTT	CASSQSGGSSNQPQHF
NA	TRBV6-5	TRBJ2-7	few	TGTGCCAGCAGTTACTCCAGTGACAACTACGAGCAGTACTTC	CASSYSSDNYEQYF
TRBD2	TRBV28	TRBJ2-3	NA	TGTGCCAGCAGTTTAACTCAGCGGGAGTCGGCAGATACGCAGTATTTT	CASSLTQRESADTQYF
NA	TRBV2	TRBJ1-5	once	TGTGCCAGTTGGAGGGGGGGACAGCCCCAGCATTTT	CASWRGGQPQHF
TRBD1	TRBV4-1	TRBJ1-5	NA	TGCGCCAGCAGCCTCCGGGACAGGTTTGAGAGCAATCAGCCCCAGCATTTT	CASSLRDRFESNQPQHF
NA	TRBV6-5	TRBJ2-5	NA	TGTGCCAGCAGAGGGGGGGCTGTTTCGGAAGAGACCCAGTACTTC	CASRGGAVSEETQYF
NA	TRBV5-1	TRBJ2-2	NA	TGCGCCAGCAGCTTGGTACCCGGGACGAACACCGGGGAGCTGTTTTTT	CASSLVPGTNTGELFF
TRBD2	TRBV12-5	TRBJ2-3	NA	TGTGCTAGTGGTTCGAGCGGGGGCACAGATACGCAGTATTTT	CASGSSGGTDTQYF
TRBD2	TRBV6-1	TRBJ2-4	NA	TGTGCCAGCAGTGTCGGACTAGCGGGTAGAGCCAAAAACATTCAGTACTTC	CASSVGLAGRAKNIQYF
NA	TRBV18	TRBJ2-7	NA	TGTGCCAGCTCATCGGGGTACTACGAGCAGTACTTC	CASSSGYYEQYF
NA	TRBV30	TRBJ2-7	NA	TGTGCCTGGAGTGTATCTACGGGTTTGGAGCAGTACTTC	CAWSVSTGLEQYF
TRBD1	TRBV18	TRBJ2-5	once	TGTGCCAGCTCACCACTTGGGACAGCCCAAGAGACCCAGTACTTC	CASSPLGTAQETQYF
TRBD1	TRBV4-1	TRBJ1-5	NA	TGCGCCAGCAGTTGGGGACAGGGGGCGCGTAGCAATCAGCCCCAGCATTTT	CASSWGQGARSNQPQHF
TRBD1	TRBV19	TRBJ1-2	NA	TGTGCCAGTAGTATAGTACAGGGGGCCCACTATGGCTACACCTTC	CASSIVQGAHYGYTF
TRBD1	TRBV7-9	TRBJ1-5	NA	TGTGCCAGCAGCGGGACAGTAGGGGGTCAGCCCCAGCATTTT	CASSGTVGGQPQHF
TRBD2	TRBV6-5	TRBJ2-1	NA	TGTGCCAGCAGGGGGACTAGCGGGAGTAGGAATGAGCAGTTCTTC	CASRGTSGSRNEQFF
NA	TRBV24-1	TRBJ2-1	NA	TGTGCCACCAGTGACCCCAAACAGGGAAGCGAGCAGTTCTTC	CATSDPKQGSEQFF
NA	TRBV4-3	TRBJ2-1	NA	TGCGCCAGCAGCCAAGGATCGGTCAGGGACTACAATGAGCAGTTCTTC	CASSQGSVRDYNEQFF
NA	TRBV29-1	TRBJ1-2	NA	TGCAGCGTTGAAGAGGAGTCTATCTATGGCTACACCTTC	CSVEEESIYGYTF
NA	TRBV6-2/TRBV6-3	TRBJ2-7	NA	TGTGCCAGCAGTGTCCGGGACAACCAGTACTTC	CASSVRDNQYF
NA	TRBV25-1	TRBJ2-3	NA	TGTGCCAGCAGTGAAGGAGTTAATACGCAGTATTTT	CASSEGVNTQYF
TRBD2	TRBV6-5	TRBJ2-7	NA	TGTGCCAGCAGTTACTCGCCCAGCGGGGGCCACGAGCAGTACTTC	CASSYSPSGGHEQYF
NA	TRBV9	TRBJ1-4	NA	TGTGCCAGCAGCGCGCGAGGGAGGACTAATGAAAAACTGTTTTTT	CASSARGRTNEKLFF
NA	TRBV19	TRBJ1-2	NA	TGTGCCAGTAGCCCAGGGGCTGGCTACACCTTC	CASSPGAGYTF
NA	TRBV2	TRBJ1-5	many	TGTGCCAGCAGGACGACAGGCGCTAATCAGCCCCAGCATTTT	CASRTTGANQPQHF
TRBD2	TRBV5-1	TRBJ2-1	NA	TGCGCCAGCAGCGAGCTAGCGGGCCTAGACAATGAGCAGTTCTTC	CASSELAGLDNEQFF
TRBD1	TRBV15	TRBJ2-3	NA	TGTGCCACCAGCTCCCGGACAGGGCTCACAGATACGCAGTATTTT	CATSSRTGLTDTQYF
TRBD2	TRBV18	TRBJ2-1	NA	TGTGCCAGCTCACCGGGACTATCCTACAATGAGCAGTTCTTC	CASSPGLSYNEQFF
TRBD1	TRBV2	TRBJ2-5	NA	TGTGCCAGCAGTGTTTATACAGGGGGCCAGACCCAGTACTTC	CASSVYTGGQTQYF